Presented here are 20 T cell receptor beta chains from one specimen sequenced in a study of T-cell reconstitution after alpha-beta-depleted transplantation in children. Construction of the TCRbeta library involved unique molecular identifiers. TCRdb reanalysed the PCR reads using MiXCR and keeps one entry per CDR3 protein. The table shows about 400,000 distinct CDR3 sequences, with about 14% occurring only once. The source material was PBMCs, sampled from the stem cell graft. These TCRs come from a human donor who donated a stem cell graft to a child with Fanconi anemia.

The chain employs TRBV4-2 and TRBJ2-1; 14 positions match TRBD2. The CDR3 has 19 residues. Germline-derived CDR1 and CDR2 are LGHNA and YNFKEQ. Losses at the gene ends were 2 bases for V and 0 bases for J; bases not matched to a gene: 6. The CDR3 loop reads CASSQRGLAGAGSYNEQFF. DNA for the CDR3: TGTGCCAGCAGCCAAAGGGGACTAGCGGGGGCCGGCTCCTACAATGAGCAGTTCTTC.

The chain recombines TRBV4-3 with TRBJ2-6; a weak D match, TRBD1 (6 bases). The CDR3 is 16 residues long. CDR1 and CDR2 (germline): LGHNA, YSLEER. The V end was cut by 3 bases, the J end by 1 base, with 10 bases between. The CDR3 DNA reads as TGCGCCAGCAGCCAGGGGGCGATATCTGGGGCCAACGTCCTGACTTTC. This codes for CASSQGAISGANVLTF.

This chain links TRBV19 with TRBJ2-5; 7 nucleotides align to TRBD1. V was pared by 5 bases and J by 5 bases, with 8 bases of the junction left unmatched. The CDR3 extends over 14 amino acids. Germline V gene data show CDR1 as LNHDA and CDR2 as SQIVND (reference sequence). The CDR3 nucleotides are TGTGCCAGTAGTGCCCAGACAGGGTCGGAGACCCAGTACTTC. Residues: CASSAQTGSETQYF.

The gene calls are TRBV12-3 or TRBV12-4 and TRBJ1-1, with 10 bases that match TRBD1. Germline trimming cut 5 bases from V and 5 bases from J; bases unmatched to any gene: 8. The CDR3 is 15 amino acids. This CDR3 reads CASSPRTGGSTEAFF. CDR3 coding DNA: TGTGCCAGCAGTCCTCGGACAGGGGGGAGTACTGAAGCTTTCTTT.

This chain links TRBV7-9 with TRBJ2-7; tentatively, D is TRBD1 (6 bases). Trimming took 4 bases from V and 3 from J, leaving 10 bases between them. This CDR3 has 13 amino acids. Germline CDR1 and CDR2: SEHNR and FQNEAQ (reference sequence). The CDR3 reads CASSYTQGYEQYF. The CDR3 DNA reads TGTGCCAGCAGCTATACACAGGGCTACGAGCAGTACTTC.

This clonotype occurred a few times. This chain connects TRBV12-3 or TRBV12-4 to TRBJ1-5; TRBD1 matches 8 bases. There are 13 residues in the CDR3. Trimming at V came to 4 bases and at J to 6 bases, leaving 2 bases not matched to a gene. Here the CDR3 reads CASSSRGLQPQHF. CDR3 sequence (DNA): TGTGCCAGCAGTTCCAGGGGGCTTCAGCCCCAGCATTTT.

This clonotype occurred many times. This sequence joins TRBV9 and TRBJ2-1; TRBD2 aligns across 8 bases. V dropped 3 bases and J dropped 4; count of bases not matched to a gene: 9. Germline CDR1 is SGDLS and CDR2 is YYNGEE. The CDR3 has 16 residues. CDR3 sequence: CASSGSSGTRYNEQFF. The CDR3, as DNA: TGTGCCAGCAGCGGCTCCTCCGGGACTAGATACAATGAGCAGTTCTTC.

This clonotype was detected a few times. This chain joins TRBV5-1 and TRBJ2-1; 11 nucleotides align to TRBD2. V shed 0 bases, J shed 5 bases, and the junction held 4 bases outside the gene matches. This CDR3 region has 16 residues. Germline V gene data show CDR1 as SGHRS and CDR2 as YFSETQ. The CDR3 coding sequence is TGCGCCAGCAGCTTGGGTAGCGGGGGGGCAAACAATGAGCAGTTCTTC. As protein: CASSLGSGGANNEQFF.

This clonotype turned up a few times. The rearrangement joins TRBV20-1 to TRBJ1-1; tentative D call: TRBD1 (5 bases). This CDR3 is 15 amino acids long. The germline CDR1 and CDR2 sequences are DFQATT and SNEGSKA (reference sequence). The V gene lost 2 bases and the J gene lost 0 bases, with 13 bases spanning the gap. The CDR3 loop reads CSARSGVSMNTEAFF. In nucleotides, the CDR3 is TGCAGTGCTAGATCGGGGGTATCGATGAACACTGAAGCTTTCTTT.

This clonotype was observed a handful of times. The J gene is TRBJ1-3, the V gene TRBV4-2; a weak D match, TRBD1 (5 bases). The CDR3 has 16 amino acids. Germline V lookup: CDR1 LGHNA, CDR2 YNFKEQ. V was shortened by 0 bases and J by 6 bases, with 15 bases between the two germline ends. The CDR3 DNA is TGTGCCAGCAGCCAAGAGTGGGGTACAGGACTAAACACCATATATTTT. Protein product: CASSQEWGTGLNTIYF.

In this sample, this clonotype turned up a few times. V usage is TRBV5-1 and J usage is TRBJ2-1; the match to TRBD1 covers 9 bases. This CDR3 has 15 amino acids. Germline values: CDR1 SGHRS, CDR2 YFSETQ. J lost 4 bases, V lost 3 bases, and 5 bases had no gene match. CDR3 DNA sequence: TGCGCCAGCAGCTACGGGACAGGGATTTACAATGAGCAGTTCTTC. This sequence encodes CASSYGTGIYNEQFF.

The rearrangement uses TRBV5-1 and TRBJ2-5; 7 bases align to TRBD2. The germline V gene encodes CDR1 SGHRS and CDR2 YFSETQ. The CDR3 is made up of 14 amino acids. V dropped 2 bases and J dropped 2; count of bases not matched to a gene: 3. The CDR3 sequence: CASSFPSGQETQYF. The CDR3 bases are TGCGCCAGCAGCTTCCCTAGCGGACAAGAGACCCAGTACTTC.

The chain carries TRBV29-1 and TRBJ2-1; D possibly corresponds to TRBD2 (5 bases). From germline, CDR1 is SQVTM and CDR2 ANQGSEA. V shed 5 bases and J shed 11 bases, with 19 bases lying between them. The CDR3 has 13 amino acids. CDR3 coding DNA: TGCAGCGTTCATATGGACTGGAGGAGCAAGCAGTTCTTC. It specifies CSVHMDWRSKQFF.

This clonotype was seen a few times. This sequence joins TRBV20-1 and TRBJ1-2; weak D call: TRBD1 (5 bases). The germline V gene encodes CDR1 DFQATT and CDR2 SNEGSKA (reference sequence). The CDR3 runs 16 residues. The V end was cut by 3 bases, the J end by 2 bases, with 19 bases between. The CDR3 sequence is CSASGGTEDRNYGYTF. DNA for the CDR3: TGCAGTGCTAGTGGCGGGACCGAGGATAGAAACTATGGCTACACCTTC.

This clonotype was seen many times. The gene calls are TRBV12-3 or TRBV12-4 and TRBJ2-2; D call uncertain. With 5 bases removed from V and 6 bases from J, the gap between germline ends came to 16 bases. The CDR3 extends over 15 amino acids. The CDR3 region is CASSRDPGFPGELFF. CDR3 DNA sequence: TGTGCCAGCAGTAGGGATCCCGGGTTTCCCGGGGAGCTGTTTTTT.

The chain recombines TRBV7-2 with TRBJ2-3, with D unresolved. This CDR3 comprises 12 residues. The V gene's germline CDR1 is SGHTA and CDR2 FQGNSA. With 5 bases removed from V and 11 bases from J, the gap between germline ends came to 14 bases. This chain's CDR3 is CASSDQVAVQYF. DNA for the CDR3: TGTGCCAGCAGCGACCAGGTGGCGGTGCAGTATTTT.

This clonotype has more than one count but fewer than ten. This chain uses TRBV4-3 with TRBJ2-5, with D hard to call. This CDR3 comprises 13 residues. Germline V gene data show CDR1 as LGHNA and CDR2 as YSLEER. V was shortened by 0 bases and J by 7 bases, with 9 bases between the two germline ends. The CDR3 here is CASSQDPGWTQYF. The CDR3 DNA reads as TGCGCCAGCAGCCAAGATCCTGGGTGGACCCAGTACTTC.

The CDR3, as DNA: TGTGCCAGCCGGATGGGGCAGGGAGGTCGGGGCTATGGCTACACCTTC. This encodes CASRMGQGGRGYGYTF. The rearrangement uses TRBV21-1 and TRBJ1-2; the table's D gene call, TRBD1, was not cross checked with the DNA. TRBV21-1 counts as a pseudogene. This CDR3 is built from 16 residues.

There are a few counts of this clonotype. V gene TRBV7-8 combines with J gene TRBJ2-7; D is possibly TRBD2 (5 bases). With 1 base removed from V and 3 bases from J, the gap between germline ends came to 19 bases. The CDR3 contains 17 residues. CDR1 and CDR2 from the germline V gene are SGHVS and FQNEAQ. The CDR3 sequence: CASSLGRLGFGVYEQYF. CDR3 in DNA: TGTGCCAGCAGCTTAGGAAGATTGGGGTTCGGGGTCTACGAGCAGTACTTC. Full variable domain (rest looked up from reference TRBV7-8 and TRBJ2-7): GAGVSQSPRYKVAKRGQDVALRCDPISGHVSLFWYQQALGQGPEFLTYFQNEAQLDKSGLPSDRFFAERPEGSVSTLKIQRTQQEDSAVYLCASSLGRLGFGVYEQYFGPGTRLTVT.

This clonotype appeared a few times. The DNA for the CDR3 is TGCAGCGTTGGGTCCAGGGGAATGACTGAAGCTTTCTTT. Its translation: CSVGSRGMTEAFF. The chain has TRBV29-1 and TRBJ1-1; possible D gene TRBD1, 6 bases. The CDR3 has 13 residues. Per the germline V gene, CDR1 is SQVTM and CDR2 is ANQGSEA. V lost 4 bases to trimming and J lost 5 bases, with 14 bases between them. Drawing the rest from reference TRBV29-1 and TRBJ1-1, the complete variable domain is SAVISQKPSRDICQRGTSLTIQCQVDSQVTMMFWYRQQPGQSLTLIATANQGSEATYESGFVIDKFPISRPNLTFSTLTVSNMSPEDSSIYLCSVGSRGMTEAFFGQGTRLTVV.